Listed here are 18 T cell receptor beta chains from one sample, sequenced in a study of blood T cell repertoires in COVID-19. The table came from immunoSEQ multiplex PCR; TCRdb's copy has only in-frame clones and leaves some out. The sample consists of some 150,000 clones, roughly 84% of them appearing once. Sequencing used peripheral blood. The receptors shown here come from a human donor with acute or convalescent COVID-19. The donor label of this sample is uncertain.

The chain is built from TRBV6-5 and TRBJ2-5; TRBD2 agrees at 7 bases. The CDR3 is made up of 14 amino acids. Germline V lookup: CDR1 MNHEY, CDR2 SVGAGI. V lost 5 bases and J lost 2; bases outside the gene matches: 5. DNA for the CDR3: TGTGCCAGCAGTCCAAGCGGGGCACAAGAGACCCAGTACTTC. Amino acid sequence: CASSPSGAQETQYF.

The V gene is TRBV18, the J gene TRBJ1-1; 7 nucleotides line up with TRBD1. The ends lost 0 bases at V and 3 bases at J; junction bases unmatched: 7. There are 16 residues in the CDR3. Germline CDR1 reads KGHSH; CDR2 reads LQKENI. Written as DNA, the CDR3 is TGTGCCAGCTCACCACCGGGACAGCCGACTCACACTGAAGCTTTCTTT. Translation gives CASSPPGQPTHTEAFF.

The chain recombines TRBV11-3 with TRBJ2-1, with TRBD2 matching over 11 bases. CDR3 length equals 15 residues. J gave up 4 bases and V 1 base, and 0 bases lay outside the gene matches. In germline, CDR1 is SGHNT, CDR2 YENEEA. CDR3 region: CASSLGLAGYNEQFF. CDR3 nucleotide sequence: TGTGCCAGCAGCTTAGGACTAGCGGGGTACAATGAGCAGTTCTTC.

This chain links TRBV7-2 with TRBJ1-1, with 7 bases fitting TRBD1. Germline loops: CDR1 SGHTA, CDR2 FQGNSA. The V gene end was trimmed by 5 bases and the J gene end by 4 bases; junction bases not matched to a gene: 7. This CDR3 has 14 residues. Here the CDR3 reads CASSTQGQITEAFF. CDR3 nucleotides: TGTGCCAGCAGCACCCAGGGACAGATCACTGAAGCTTTCTTT. Together with reference TRBV7-2 and TRBJ1-1, the CDR3 gives the full variable domain: GAGVSQSPSNKVTEKGKDVELRCDPISGHTALYWYRQSLGQGLEFLIYFQGNSAPDKSGLPSDRFSAERTGGSVSTLTIQRTQQEDSAVYLCASSTQGQITEAFFGQGTRLTVV.

V and J are TRBV18 and TRBJ1-1; 7 nucleotides line up with TRBD1. CDR3 length: 16 residues. The ends lost 3 bases at V and 4 bases at J; junction bases unmatched: 11. In germline, CDR1 is KGHSH, CDR2 LQKENI. The CDR3 DNA follows: TGTGCCAGCTCACCGACAAACAGGGGTAGTAGCACTGAAGCTTTCTTT. This encodes CASSPTNRGSSTEAFF.

V gene TRBV13 combines with J gene TRBJ2-1; 8 bases line up with TRBD2. Germline V gene sequence: CDR1 PRHDT, CDR2 FYEKMQ (reference sequence). The CDR3 loop spans 17 amino acids. After removal of 1 base from V and 8 bases from J, the junction contained 13 bases not matched to a gene. The CDR3 loop is CASSLVRGGRVTYEQFF. CDR3 DNA sequence: TGTGCCAGCAGCTTAGTACGGGGGGGCAGGGTAACATATGAGCAGTTCTTC.

The chain carries TRBV13 and TRBJ1-3; D perhaps matches TRBD1 (6 bases). Between the trimmed V and J ends, which lost 4 bases and 5 bases, there was a span of 12 bases. Looked up from germline, CDR1 is PRHDT and CDR2 is FYEKMQ (reference sequence). The CDR3 consists of 14 residues. CDR3: CASSSAGARNTIYF. Written as DNA, the CDR3 is TGTGCCAGCAGCTCTGCAGGGGCGAGAAACACCATATATTTT.

The chain carries TRBV12-2 and TRBJ2-3; whether TRBD1, the table's D call, matches the DNA was not checked. TRBV12-2 is labeled a pseudogene. The CDR3 length is 14 residues. CDR3: CASRFNLGGDTQYF. As DNA, the CDR3 is TGTGCAAGTCGCTTCAATTTAGGGGGAGATACGCAGTATTTT.

The chain joins TRBV18 to TRBJ2-7; maybe TRBD1 (6 bases). V lost 3 bases and J lost 1, with 16 bases in between. Germline lookup yields CDR1 KGHSH and CDR2 LQKENI. This CDR3 spans 16 amino acids. The CDR3 here is CASSPNQDSHSYEQYV. As DNA, the CDR3 is TGTGCCAGCTCACCTAACCAGGACAGCCATTCCTACGAGCAGTACGTC.

This clone was seen more than once but under ten times. V and J are TRBV5-1 and TRBJ1-4; D not certain. The CDR3 spans 15 residues. V was clipped by 2 bases and J by 7 bases, with 15 bases between them. Germline V gene sequence: CDR1 SGHRS, CDR2 YFSETQ. The CDR3 sequence is CASSFLGNLGEKLFF. In nucleotides, the CDR3 is TGCGCCAGCAGCTTTCTCGGGAATTTGGGTGAAAAACTGTTTTTT.

This clone was detected once. The rearrangement joins TRBV5-6 to TRBJ1-4; D ambiguous. The CDR3 is 18 residues long. Per the germline V gene, CDR1 is SGHDT and CDR2 is YYEEEE. Trimming stripped 7 bases from V and 3 bases from J, with 25 bases between. The CDR3 here is CASQTYYPEVSPNEKLFF. The CDR3 DNA reads TGTGCCAGCCAAACTTATTACCCCGAGGTTTCGCCTAATGAAAAACTGTTTTTT.

The gene calls are TRBV18 and TRBJ2-2; tentatively, D is TRBD2 (5 bases). The length of the CDR3 is 16 residues. With 8 bases removed from V and 4 bases from J, the gap between germline ends came to 20 bases. Germline V gives CDR1 KGHSH, CDR2 LQKENI. In DNA, the CDR3 is TGTGCCAGCGCCGGAGGAGCGCGCCTTGCCACCGGGGAGCTGTTTTTT. This encodes CASAGGARLATGELFF.

This chain joins TRBV10-3 and TRBJ1-2, with 9 bases identical to TRBD1. The CDR3 covers 16 residues. J gave up 2 bases and V 0 bases, and 4 bases lay outside the gene matches. Germline V gene data show CDR1 as ENHRY and CDR2 as SYGVKD. For the CDR3, the DNA is TGTGCCATCAGTGAGTCCCCCGGACAGGGGAACTATGGCTACACCTTC. Translation: CAISESPGQGNYGYTF.

Written as DNA, the CDR3 is TGTGCCAGCAGCTTGGGTCTGGGGGACAGTACCACAGATACGCAGTATTTT. Translation gives CASSLGLGDSTTDTQYF. J is TRBJ2-3 and V is TRBV5-8; TRBD1 aligns across 7 bases. The CDR3 contains 17 residues. Losses at the gene ends were 0 bases for V and 2 bases for J; bases not matched to a gene: 9. The germline CDR1 and CDR2 sequences are SGHTS and YDEGEE. Full variable domain (outside the CDR3, taken from reference TRBV5-8 and TRBJ2-3): EAGVTQSPTHLIKTRGQQATLRCSPISGHTSVYWYQQALGLGLQFLLWYDEGEERNRGNFPPRFSGRQFPNYSSELNVNALELEDSALYLCASSLGLGDSTTDTQYFGPGTRLTVL.

The CDR3 nucleotides read TGTGCCAGCAGTTACACCAGAGGCTATGGCTACACCTTC. Protein sequence: CASSYTRGYGYTF. The V gene is TRBV6-5, the J gene TRBJ1-2; D remains ambiguous. CDR3 length: 13 amino acids. Germline-derived CDR1 and CDR2 are MNHEY and SVGAGI. With 2 bases removed from V and 4 bases from J, the gap between germline ends came to 8 bases.

This clone was seen only a few times. This CDR3 is CASSLGQGSTIYF. The CDR3 DNA reads TGTGCCAGCAGCTTGGGCCAGGGGAGCACCATATATTTT. The J gene is TRBJ1-3, the V gene TRBV5-6; D possibly corresponds to TRBD1 (6 bases). The length of the CDR3 is 13 residues. With 0 bases removed from V and 9 bases from J, the gap between germline ends came to 10 bases. Germline CDR1 is SGHDT and CDR2 is YYEEEE.

V gene TRBV7-9 combines with J gene TRBJ1-1, with 9 bases fitting TRBD1. Germline values: CDR1 SEHNR, CDR2 FQNEAQ (reference sequence). With V trimmed by 3 bases and J by 2 bases, 10 bases remained unmatched. The CDR3 is made up of 17 amino acids. The CDR3 DNA sequence: TGTGCCAGCAGCTTTTCCGGGACAGGGTTTTCCAACACTGAAGCTTTCTTT. This sequence encodes CASSFSGTGFSNTEAFF. The full variable domain, rest sourced from reference TRBV7-9 and TRBJ1-1, is DTGVSQNPRHKITKRGQNVTFRCDPISEHNRLYWYRQTLGQGPEFLTYFQNEAQLEKSRLLSDRFSAERPKGSFSTLEIQRTEQGDSAMYLCASSFSGTGFSNTEAFFGQGTRLTVV.

This chain connects TRBV18 to TRBJ1-4; TRBD1 agrees at 7 bases. Germline V gene lookup returns CDR1 KGHSH and CDR2 LQKENI. J was trimmed by 2 bases and V by 3 bases; bases with no gene match: 3. The CDR3 is 15 amino acids. The chain's CDR3 is CASSPTQGTNEKLFF. CDR3 coding DNA: TGTGCCAGCTCACCGACACAGGGGACTAATGAAAAACTGTTTTTT. The full variable domain, completed using reference TRBV18 and TRBJ1-4, is NAGVMQNPRHLVRRRGQEARLRCSPMKGHSHVYWYRQLPEEGLKFMVYLQKENIIDESGMPKERFSAEFPKEGPSILRIQQVVRGDSAAYFCASSPTQGTNEKLFFGSGTQLSVL.